This passage covers 27 T cell receptor beta chains from one sample sequenced in a study of sequential checkpoint blockade in melanoma. Treatment defined: randomized to nivolumab then ipilimumab (arm A) or the reverse (arm B). Using immunoSEQ multiplex PCR, the repertoire was profiled, and TCRdb retains in-frame clones only, with some absent. The repertoire has about 37,000 clones, roughly a third of them found once; the top ten carry 1.5% to 2%. Material: tumor tissue (inferred from file names), obtained from a patient given nivolumab and ipilimumab in sequence. These receptors originate from a human donor with melanoma.

V and J are TRBV30 and TRBJ1-1; D unclear. With 4 bases removed from V and 3 bases from J, the gap between germline ends came to 24 bases. The length of the CDR3 is 17 residues. Germline CDR1 is GTSNPN and CDR2 is SVGIG (reference sequence). CDR3 amino acids: CAWIHGLNSREDTEAFF. The DNA for the CDR3 is TGTGCCTGGATTCATGGACTCAACTCACGCGAGGACACTGAAGCTTTCTTT. Using reference TRBV30 and TRBJ1-1 for the parts outside the CDR3, the full variable domain is SQTIHQWPATLVQPVGSPLSLECTVEGTSNPNLYWYRQAAGRGLQLLFYSVGIGQISSEVPQNLSASRPQDRQFILSSKKLLLSDSGFYLCAWIHGLNSREDTEAFFGQGTRLTVV.

A few counts support this clone. This rearrangement joins TRBV11-3 to TRBJ1-5; TRBD1 might be the D (6 bases). Trimming took 2 bases from V and 6 from J, leaving 17 bases between them. The CDR3 is 16 residues long. CDR1 is SGHNT and CDR2 is YENEEA in the germline V gene. The CDR3 region is CASSLTGTILGQPQHF. The CDR3 DNA reads as TGTGCCAGCAGCTTAACAGGGACGATTTTGGGTCAGCCCCAGCATTTT.

Many counts were recorded for this clone. V usage is TRBV11-3 and J usage is TRBJ1-5; 7 bases align to TRBD1. The CDR3 runs to 18 residues. The junction had 14 bases not matched to a gene; V was cut back by 5 bases and J by 1 base. Germline V gives CDR1 SGHNT, CDR2 YENEEA. CDR3 amino acids: CASSKRQGGYSSNQPQHF. The DNA of the CDR3 is TGTGCCAGCAGCAAACGACAGGGCGGGTATTCGAGCAATCAGCCCCAGCATTTT.

In its sample, this clone was seen many times. V and J are TRBV11-3 and TRBJ1-4; TRBD1 is a possible D gene (6 bases). This CDR3 has 15 amino acids. Germline CDR1 SGHNT, CDR2 YENEEA. V was cut by 6 bases and J by 2 bases, with 13 bases left in between. The CDR3 loop reads CASSSRGLTNEKLFF. The CDR3 nucleotides are TGTGCCAGCAGTTCACGGGGGCTGACTAATGAAAAACTGTTTTTT.

The chain couples TRBV15 to TRBJ2-2; TRBD2 aligns across 12 bases. The CDR3 is made up of 18 amino acids. Germline V gene lookup returns CDR1 LNHNV and CDR2 YYDKDF (reference sequence). With V trimmed by 4 bases and J by 2 bases, 8 bases remained unmatched. In DNA, the CDR3 is TGTGCCACCAGCACCCAACTAGCGGGGGGCTATAACACCGGGGAGCTGTTTTTT. Residues: CATSTQLAGGYNTGELFF.

The sample holds a few counts of this clone. The rearrangement links TRBV9 to TRBJ2-3; the match to TRBD2 covers 10 bases. Germline loops: CDR1 SGDLS, CDR2 YYNGEE. This CDR3 spans 18 amino acids. The V segment lost 2 bases and the J segment 2 bases; nucleotides outside the gene matches: 11. CDR3 nucleotide sequence: TGTGCCAGCAGCGTTGGCAGGGTAGCGGGGGGTTTCACAGATACGCAGTATTTT. The encoded protein is CASSVGRVAGGFTDTQYF. The full variable domain, its missing parts supplied by reference TRBV9 and TRBJ2-3, is DSGVTQTPKHLITATGQRVTLRCSPRSGDLSVYWYQQSLDQGLQFLIQYYNGEERAKGNILERFSAQQFPDLHSELNLSSLELGDSALYFCASSVGRVAGGFTDTQYFGPGTRLTVL.

This clone has a handful of counts. The chain has TRBV30 and TRBJ1-4; D gene uncertain. The germline gives CDR1 GTSNPN, CDR2 SVGIG (reference sequence). The germline V and J ends were trimmed by 1 base and 7 bases, with 10 bases remaining between them. The CDR3 covers 13 residues. The CDR3 spells CAWSGLNSEKLFF. CDR3 sequence (DNA): TGTGCCTGGAGTGGATTGAACAGTGAAAAACTGTTTTTT. Based on the CDR3 plus reference TRBV30 and TRBJ1-4, the full variable domain is SQTIHQWPATLVQPVGSPLSLECTVEGTSNPNLYWYRQAAGRGLQLLFYSVGIGQISSEVPQNLSASRPQDRQFILSSKKLLLSDSGFYLCAWSGLNSEKLFFGSGTQLSVL.

The rearrangement uses TRBV18 and TRBJ1-1; D is unclear. Germline CDR1 reads KGHSH; CDR2 reads LQKENI. CDR3 length: 17 residues. V was pared by 2 bases and J by 3 bases, with 19 bases between. For the CDR3, the DNA is TGTGCCAGCTCACCAAAAGGTGGTGATCCAGGCGACACTGAAGCTTTCTTT. Translated, it gives CASSPKGGDPGDTEAFF.

The gene calls are TRBV19 and TRBJ2-1; TRBD1 might be the D (6 bases). V lost 10 bases to trimming and J lost 4 bases, with 14 bases between them. This CDR3 region has 13 residues. Germline CDR1 LNHDA, CDR2 SQIVND (reference sequence). The CDR3 nucleotides are TGTGCCACCGACAGGACGGGATACAATGAGCAGTTCTTC. The encoded protein is CATDRTGYNEQFF.

This clone was detected a few times. The chain employs TRBV6-8 and TRBJ2-7; 11 bases fit TRBD2. Per germline, CDR1 MNHGY and CDR2 SAAAGT. Trimming took 10 bases from V and 4 from J; bases not matched to a gene: 15. The CDR3 runs 16 residues. The CDR3 region has the DNA TGTGCCATCATCATGATAACTAGCGGGAGCTATTACGAGCAGTACTTC. Translated: CAIIMITSGSYYEQYF.

The chain is built from TRBV12-5 and TRBJ1-3; the D gene is possibly TRBD1 (5 bases). The CDR3 is made up of 14 amino acids. Germline loops: CDR1 LGHNT, CDR2 FRNRAP. The CDR3 region is CASTLDSSGNTIYF. In DNA, the CDR3 is TGTGCCAGCACTCTAGACAGCTCTGGAAACACCATATATTTT.

This clone has just a few counts. The chain employs TRBV11-3 and TRBJ2-1; 8 bases map to TRBD2. With 0 bases clipped from V and 14 bases from J, the junction kept 9 bases outside the gene matches. Germline assignment: CDR1 SGHNT and CDR2 YENEEA. CDR3 length: 14 residues. CDR3 sequence: CASSLDSAGGTKFF. The CDR3 DNA reads as TGTGCCAGCAGCTTAGATAGCGCGGGGGGTACCAAGTTCTTC.

This clone was seen just once. The CDR3 reads CASSSEGAGEKLFF. The CDR3 nucleotides are TGCGCCAGCAGCTCGGAGGGGGCGGGTGAAAAACTGTTTTTT. This chain links TRBV5-1 with TRBJ1-4; 7 bases map to TRBD1. Per the germline V gene, CDR1 is SGHRS and CDR2 is YFSETQ. The V segment lost 3 bases and the J segment 7 bases; nucleotides outside the gene matches: 6. The CDR3 sequence is 14 residues long.

The chain couples TRBV7-2 to TRBJ2-1; 10 nucleotides align to TRBD2. The CDR3 consists of 13 residues. V lost 4 bases, J lost 7 bases, and 1 base stayed unmatched. CDR1 and CDR2 from the germline V gene are SGHTA and FQGNSA. The CDR3 loop is CASSSSGGNEQFF. The CDR3 DNA sequence: TGTGCCAGCAGCTCTAGCGGGGGAAATGAGCAGTTCTTC. Full variable domain (remainder filled in from reference TRBV7-2 and TRBJ2-1): GAGVSQSPSNKVTEKGKDVELRCDPISGHTALYWYRQSLGQGLEFLIYFQGNSAPDKSGLPSDRFSAERTGGSVSTLTIQRTQQEDSAVYLCASSSSGGNEQFFGPGTRLTVL.

The chain uses TRBV12-5 and TRBJ2-5, with a weak D call TRBD1 (5 bases). This CDR3 comprises 11 residues. Germline loops: CDR1 LGHNT, CDR2 FRNRAP. The CDR3 bases are TGTGCCAGTCAGGGTCTTGAGACCCAGTACTTC. Its protein is CASQGLETQYF. The full variable domain, completed using reference TRBV12-5 and TRBJ2-5, is DARVTQTPRHKVTEMGQEVTMRCQPILGHNTVFWYRQTMMQGLELLAYFRNRAPLDDSGMPKDRFSAEMPDATLATLKIQPSEPRDSAVYFCASQGLETQYFGPGTRLLVL.

A few counts support this clone. The J gene is TRBJ2-1, the V gene TRBV27, with 11 bases lining up with TRBD1. Germline loops: CDR1 MNHEY, CDR2 SMNVEV (reference sequence). The ends lost 2 bases at V and 9 bases at J; junction bases unmatched: 9. The length of the CDR3 is 16 residues. In nucleotides, the CDR3 is TGTGCCAGCAGTTTACGACTTCTGGGACAGGGGGGTGAGCAGTTCTTC. Translation gives CASSLRLLGQGGEQFF.

This clone was observed a few times. The V call is TRBV9, the J call TRBJ1-5; D is ambiguous. The CDR3 extends over 14 amino acids. Germline loops: CDR1 SGDLS, CDR2 YYNGEE. Trimming removed 5 bases at V and 4 bases at J, with 13 bases between. This chain's CDR3 is CASSLWEENQPQHF. In DNA form, the CDR3 reads TGTGCCAGCAGTTTATGGGAGGAGAATCAGCCCCAGCATTTT.

The chain has TRBV9 and TRBJ2-3; 8 bases map to TRBD2. The CDR3 spans 15 residues. J was trimmed by 6 bases and V by 1 base; bases with no gene match: 7. CDR1 is SGDLS and CDR2 is YYNGEE in the germline V gene. The CDR3 sequence is CASSVLAGGRDTQYF. The CDR3 coding sequence is TGTGCCAGCAGCGTACTCGCGGGGGGTCGGGATACGCAGTATTTT.

This clone was found a few times. The chain carries TRBV16 and TRBJ1-3; D gene ambiguous. The CDR3 contains 15 residues. Germline lookup yields CDR1 KGHSY and CDR2 FQNENV. The V gene lost 4 bases and the J gene lost 6 bases, with 16 bases spanning the gap. The DNA for the CDR3 is TGTGCCAGCAGCCCTAACGCGGTTCCTGTAAACACCATATATTTT. Its translation is CASSPNAVPVNTIYF.

This clone was detected once. The chain couples TRBV19 to TRBJ2-3; a weak D match, TRBD2 (5 bases). Between the trimmed V and J ends, which lost 0 bases and 1 base, there was a span of 5 bases. The CDR3 runs 14 residues. Germline-derived CDR1 and CDR2 are LNHDA and SQIVND (reference sequence). CDR3 loop: CASSIEGGTDTQYF. CDR3 nucleotide sequence: TGTGCCAGTAGTATAGAGGGAGGCACAGATACGCAGTATTTT.

The V and J genes are TRBV6-8 and TRBJ1-1; 7 nucleotides agree with TRBD1. Germline CDR1 reads MNHGY; CDR2 reads SAAAGT. CDR3 length: 14 amino acids. V shed 7 bases, J shed 3 bases, and the junction held 8 bases outside the gene matches. CDR3 in DNA: TGTGCCAGCACTGCTGACAGGGACGACACTGAAGCTTTCTTT. Its translation: CASTADRDDTEAFF.

J is TRBJ1-4 and V is TRBV5-1; a possible D gene is TRBD1 (6 bases). There are 15 residues in the CDR3. Germline V gene lookup returns CDR1 SGHRS and CDR2 YFSETQ. Trimming took 2 bases from V and 2 from J, leaving 10 bases between them. In nucleotides, the CDR3 is TGCGCCAGCAGCTTTGCCCAGGGGACTAATGAAAAACTGTTTTTT. Its protein is CASSFAQGTNEKLFF.

This clone was detected only a few times. This sequence joins TRBV30 and TRBJ1-2; D not certain. The CDR3 totals 12 residues. V was trimmed by 1 base and J by 7 bases, leaving 10 bases between them. The germline V gene has CDR1 GTSNPN and CDR2 SVGIG (reference sequence). CDR3 DNA: TGTGCCTGGAGTGGGATTGGTGGTGGCTACACCTTC. Its protein is CAWSGIGGGYTF.

The J gene is TRBJ2-1, the V gene TRBV11-3; D gene uncertain. V dropped 2 bases and J dropped 6 bases, with 14 bases sitting between them. CDR1 and CDR2 from the germline V gene are SGHNT and YENEEA. This CDR3 is built from 15 residues. The DNA for the CDR3 is TGTGCCAGCAGCTTATTAGGGTTGGGCTCCAATGAGCAGTTCTTC. It codes for CASSLLGLGSNEQFF.

This clone was recorded a few times. V gene TRBV11-3 combines with J gene TRBJ2-1, with 7 bases that match TRBD2. The CDR3 covers 14 residues. The J segment lost 9 bases and the V segment lost 7 bases, leaving 12 bases of the junction unmatched. From germline, CDR1 is SGHNT and CDR2 YENEEA. DNA for the CDR3: TGTGCCAGCACCCGGACTAGGTGGGTCGGTGAGCAGTTCTTC. This codes for CASTRTRWVGEQFF.

V usage is TRBV5-1 and J usage is TRBJ1-1; D perhaps matches TRBD1 (5 bases). V shed 3 bases and J shed 1 base, with 16 bases lying between them. Germline V CDR1 and CDR2: SGHRS, YFSETQ. The CDR3 is 16 amino acids. The CDR3, as DNA: TGCGCCAGCAGCTACGGGGCTACGGGAACGAACACTGAAGCTTTCTTT. Protein product: CASSYGATGTNTEAFF.

V usage is TRBV6-8 and J usage is TRBJ2-3, with 13 bases that match TRBD2. This CDR3 contains 15 residues. Trimming took 6 bases from V and 5 from J; bases not matched to a gene: 5. The germline V gene has CDR1 MNHGY and CDR2 SAAAGT. CDR3 in amino acids: CASRELAGGRDTQYF. CDR3 nucleotide sequence: TGTGCCAGCAGGGAACTAGCGGGGGGGCGAGATACGCAGTATTTT.